This T cell receptor beta chain was captured in a study of T cells in Graves' hyperthyroidism and ophthalmopathy (dated by TCRdb to about 2019). Background on the whole study: Peripheral blood was sampled at the time of initial diagnosis, prior to any treatment. To identify TCR V-J signatures that set the groups apart, the researchers used a discovery cohort of more than 95 patients, made up of 43 with Graves' ophthalmopathy and about 60 with stable Graves' hyperthyroidism. Whether ophthalmopathy could be predicted prospectively was tested in an independent validation cohort made up of 18 to 20 hyperthyroidism patients plus 17 patients who later progressed to ophthalmopathy. For training and testing, the 80 to 100 patients in the discovery cohort were randomly divided in a 7:3 ratio. In addition, the study compared T-cell repertoires in thyroid tissue and in blood from roughly six Graves' hyperthyroidism patients. Once sampling was done, hyperthyroidism patients were given methimazole at a starting dose of 30 mg daily, whereas ophthalmopathy patients were given high-dose intravenous methylprednisolone. According to the paper, TCR Vbeta CDR3 sequencing was carried out on more than 120 peripheral blood samples, which came from 40 to 45 ophthalmopathy, some 73 hyperthyroidism and some 17 progressor patients.

Study-wide findings and limitations: In validation, the model predicted progression to ophthalmopathy with over 65% sensitivity and about 73% specificity, a median of about 6.7 months before onset. In cross-validation, a model built on a 13 V-J signature told ophthalmopathy apart from stable hyperthyroidism with approximately 90% sensitivity and about 81% specificity, and in testing the same model reached 80%/75%. Most expanded thyroid clonotypes (frequency above 0.001) were also detected in blood, a finding suggesting that blood repertoires may reflect thyroid immune responses. Sample size was not statistically predetermined, and investigators were not blinded to group allocation.

Graves' hyperthyroidism was defined as stable when no progression to ophthalmopathy occurred over 18 months of follow-up. Hyperthyroidism patients were newly diagnosed, with disease duration under 2 months, and aged 18 to 65 years. Any patient with an uncontrolled infection, another autoimmune disease, pregnancy or lactation was excluded. Clinical symptoms, serum thyroxine and TRAb, thyroid ultrasound, and orbital computed tomography formed the basis for the diagnoses. Ficoll-Paque density gradient centrifugation was used to isolate PBMCs from around 10 ml of fresh peripheral blood. Total RNA was extracted with Trizol reagent, and quality was checked on an Agilent 2100 Bioanalyzer. TCR beta CDR3 regions were amplified from RNA transcripts. The first round of RT-PCR for the TCR CDR3 was performed with the HTBI primer set and the Qiagen OneStep RT-PCR kit. Libraries were constructed in a second round of multiplex PCR, after which size selection and purification were performed. Sequencing of the libraries was done on an Illumina HiSeq2000 using paired-end 100 bp reads. The study's own analysis went as follows. SOAPnuke was used to process the raw data, with reads discarded if the reads contained adapters or uncalled bases, had a mean Phred below 15, or lacked an exact constant-primer or identifier match. High-quality paired reads were merged using COPE v1.2.5, and each unique nucleotide sequence was defined as a clonotype. Clonotypes were aligned to IMGT TRBV, TRBD and TRBJ reference segments using MiTCR v1.1. The analysis included only V-J combinations with a frequency above 0.0001, which together covered about 99% of the repertoires. The TCS score was defined as the ratio of F50 (clonal expansion) to E x V (chaos), calculated using BLOSUM62-based TCRdist between CDR3 peptides within each V-J. Welch's t-statistics and random forest reduced just over 500 V-J features to roughly 13, which were used in a naive Bayes classifier (R e1071). TCRdb applied fastp at Q25 and MiXCR to the public reads, then kept only in-frame beta chains. A single entry per CDR3 protein holds the most common genes and DNA from its merged rows. TCRdb's processing, not the authors', yielded these V and J calls. The sample table holds 94,000 or so distinct CDR3 sequences, of which around 52% were seen once. The ten largest clonotypes hold 25% to 30% of the sample.

On this clonotype itself: It has no known antigen specificity. No clone much larger than this one lies a single base away; base qualities are absent.

Material for sequencing was blood. This clonotype was obtained from a woman between 40 and 50 years old with Graves' hyperthyroidism.

The base sequence is TGTGCCACCAGCCCACGGACAGGATACAATGAGCAGTTCTTC. Its coded protein is CATSPRTGYNEQFF. Recombination connected TRBV15 to TRBJ2-1, and 7 junctional nucleotides match TRBD1. The CDR3 goes from the cysteine to the phenylalanine over 14 residues. CDR3 DNA is the only sequence kept; it has 42 bases, read in frame from the first base. V is trimmed back by 5 bases and J by 4 bases, and the junction contains 5 bases that no gene match accounts for. CDR1 and CDR2, looked up from the germline V gene (reference sequence), are LNHNV and YYDKDF.